The 23 T cell receptor beta chains below all came from one sample that was sequenced in a study of CD8 T cells in ankylosing spondylitis. MiXCR, applied by TCRdb to the 5' RACE reads, yields one record per CDR3 protein. The table includes around 150,000 distinct CDR3 sequences, about 10% detected once. The sequencing input was blood, either unsorted or a sorted T cell fraction (not recorded which). The receptors were sampled from a female donor with ankylosing spondylitis or in good health (not recorded which).

This clonotype was detected a few times. The V and J genes are TRBV7-9 and TRBJ2-6; D remains ambiguous. V dropped 3 bases and J dropped 1 base, with 7 bases sitting between them. Germline CDR1 reads SEHNR; CDR2 reads FQNEAQ (reference sequence). The CDR3 runs 15 residues. The DNA of the CDR3 is TGTGCCAGCAGCTTCTGGCTATCTGGGGCCAACGTCCTGACTTTC. Amino acid sequence: CASSFWLSGANVLTF.

This clonotype is a singleton in its sample. A read error may be the cause here, since a much bigger clone is one base away. The gene calls are TRBV12-3 or TRBV12-4 and TRBJ1-1; 10 nucleotides agree with TRBD1. The CDR3 length is 12 residues. This chain's CDR3 is CTTGTGAKEAFF. CDR3 in DNA: TGTACCACCGGGACAGGGGCCAAAGAAGCTTTCTTT.

In this sample, this clonotype turned up many times. The genes are TRBV11-2 and TRBJ1-2; no reliable D call. The CDR3 length is 17 residues. The V end lost 5 bases, the J end lost 3 bases, and 22 bases lay between the germline ends. Per the germline V gene, CDR1 is SGHAT and CDR2 is FQNNGV. This CDR3 reads CASSVVAGGTSDYGYTF. CDR3 in DNA: TGTGCCAGCAGCGTCGTGGCGGGAGGCACATCCGACTATGGCTACACCTTC.

This clonotype was seen at least ten times. The chain joins TRBV7-2 to TRBJ2-2; D remains unclear. V was clipped by 5 bases and J by 5 bases, with 12 bases between them. The CDR3 spans 14 residues. CDR1 is SGHTA, CDR2 FQGNSA, per germline. DNA of the CDR3: TGTGCCAGCAGCCCTGCCCCGAGAACCGGGGAGCTGTTTTTT. Amino acid sequence: CASSPAPRTGELFF. Full variable domain (rest looked up from reference TRBV7-2 and TRBJ2-2): GAGVSQSPSNKVTEKGKDVELRCDPISGHTALYWYRQSLGQGLEFLIYFQGNSAPDKSGLPSDRFSAERTGGSVSTLTIQRTQQEDSAVYLCASSPAPRTGELFFGEGSRLTVL.

In its sample, this clonotype was seen many times. The genes are TRBV10-3 and TRBJ2-1, with a weak D call TRBD2 (7 bases). The V end lost 7 bases, the J end lost 7 bases, and 14 bases lay between the germline ends. Germline V gene lookup returns CDR1 ENHRY and CDR2 SYGVKD. This CDR3 has 13 amino acids. CDR3 amino acids: CAITEGGGNEQFF. The CDR3 nucleotides read TGTGCCATCACCGAAGGGGGGGGGAATGAGCAGTTCTTC.

This clonotype was picked up a small number of times. The V and J genes are TRBV10-1 and TRBJ2-1; 8 nucleotides agree with TRBD1. Looked up from germline, CDR1 is WNHNN and CDR2 is SYGVQD (reference sequence). The CDR3 has 13 residues. J lost 5 bases, V lost 4 bases, and 1 base had no gene match. In nucleotides, the CDR3 is TGCGCCAGCAGTGGGGACAGGCACAATGAGCAGTTCTTC. Translating it yields CASSGDRHNEQFF.

This clonotype was picked up many times. This chain uses TRBV5-1 with TRBJ1-1; D is unclear. This CDR3 has 13 residues. Germline CDR1 is SGHRS and CDR2 is YFSETQ. V lost 4 bases, J lost 7 bases, and 14 bases lay in between. CDR3 amino acids: CASSRPQPDEAFF. In DNA, the CDR3 is TGCGCCAGCAGCCGTCCCCAACCCGATGAAGCTTTCTTT. Combining the CDR3 with reference TRBV5-1 and TRBJ1-1 gives the whole variable domain KAGVTQTPRYLIKTRGQQVTLSCSPISGHRSVSWYQQTPGQGLQFLFEYFSETQRNKGNFPGRFSGRQFSNSRSEMNVSTLELGDSALYLCASSRPQPDEAFFGQGTRLTVV.

This clonotype has only one observation. V is TRBV7-8 and J is TRBJ2-3; the D gene is possibly TRBD2 (5 bases). V was trimmed by 10 bases and J by 6 bases, leaving 11 bases between them. The length of the CDR3 is 11 residues. Germline loops: CDR1 SGHVS, CDR2 FQNEAQ. CDR3 in DNA: TGTGCCACGTCCGGGATGGATACGCAGTATTTT. Residues: CATSGMDTQYF.

Ten or more counts support this clonotype. This rearrangement joins TRBV7-9 to TRBJ1-3, with a possible D match to TRBD1 (6 bases). V lost 3 bases and J 0 bases, leaving 12 bases between the germline ends. The germline V gene has CDR1 SEHNR and CDR2 FQNEAQ (reference sequence). This CDR3 has 16 residues. The CDR3: CASSFRGPSSGNTIYF. CDR3 nucleotides: TGTGCCAGCAGCTTTCGGGGGCCTAGCTCTGGAAACACCATATATTTT. Variable domain in full (rest from reference TRBV7-9 and TRBJ1-3): DTGVSQNPRHKITKRGQNVTFRCDPISEHNRLYWYRQTLGQGPEFLTYFQNEAQLEKSRLLSDRFSAERPKGSFSTLEIQRTEQGDSAMYLCASSFRGPSSGNTIYFGEGSWLTVV.

In the case of this clonotype: Since a much larger clone is just one base distant, this may be a read error. This likely comes from a read error, as the CDR3 has no conserved phenylalanine or tryptophan at its end. V and J are TRBV20-1 and TRBJ2-5, with a tentative D call TRBD2 (6 bases). Looked up from germline, CDR1 is DFQATT and CDR2 is SNEGSKA (reference sequence). Trimming stripped 0 bases from V and 4 bases from J, with 12 bases between. The CDR3 covers 14 residues. DNA of the CDR3: TGCAGTGCTAGAGATTCCGGGGGAGGAGAGACCCAGTACTTG. It specifies CSARDSGGGETQYL.

Ten or more counts support this clonotype. The chain is built from TRBV2 and TRBJ2-7, with 8 bases identical to TRBD1. Germline loops: CDR1 SNHLY, CDR2 FYNNEI. CDR3 length equals 14 residues. J was trimmed by 5 bases and V by 6 bases; bases with no gene match: 9. CDR3 coding DNA: TGTGCCAGCAGAGCAAGACAGGGGAGGCACGAGCAGTACTTC. As protein: CASRARQGRHEQYF. The complete variable domain, with remaining parts taken from reference TRBV2 and TRBJ2-7, reads EPEVTQTPSHQVTQMGQEVILRCVPISNHLYFYWYRQILGQKVEFLVSFYNNEISEKSEIFDDQFSVERPDGSNFTLKIRSTKLEDSAMYFCASRARQGRHEQYFGPGTRLTVT.

There are many counts of this clonotype. V and J are TRBV7-2 and TRBJ2-7; 7 nucleotides match TRBD2. Losses at the gene ends were 6 bases for V and 1 base for J; bases not matched to a gene: 12. In germline, CDR1 is SGHTA, CDR2 FQGNSA. The CDR3 sequence is 16 residues long. This CDR3 reads CASSRFAAGDSYEQYF. The CDR3 coding sequence is TGTGCCAGCAGTCGTTTCGCCGCGGGAGATTCCTACGAGCAGTACTTC.

This clonotype was seen repeatedly, ten times or more. The chain is built from TRBV7-9 and TRBJ2-2, with D unclear. CDR3 length: 12 residues. Trimming removed 3 bases at V and 6 bases at J, with 5 bases between. Germline-derived CDR1 and CDR2 are SEHNR and FQNEAQ (reference sequence). This CDR3 reads CASSFGSGELFF. CDR3 nucleotides: TGTGCCAGCAGCTTCGGGTCCGGGGAGCTGTTTTTT. Supplemented by reference TRBV7-9 and TRBJ2-2, the full variable domain reads DTGVSQNPRHKITKRGQNVTFRCDPISEHNRLYWYRQTLGQGPEFLTYFQNEAQLEKSRLLSDRFSAERPKGSFSTLEIQRTEQGDSAMYLCASSFGSGELFFGEGSRLTVL.

The chain recombines TRBV19 with TRBJ2-5, with D possibly being TRBD1 or TRBD2 (5 bases each). This CDR3 has 13 amino acids. The ends were cut back, 6 bases at V and 2 bases at J, with 10 bases in the middle. The V gene's germline CDR1 is LNHDA and CDR2 SQIVND (reference sequence). The CDR3 nucleotides read TGTGCCAGTAGATCCGGGGCTCAAGAGACCCAGTACTTC. Encoded protein: CASRSGAQETQYF.

This clonotype occurred many times. The chain employs TRBV5-1 and TRBJ1-1; D remains ambiguous. V lost 0 bases and J 1 base, leaving 7 bases between the germline ends. The CDR3 has 14 amino acids. Germline V gene sequence: CDR1 SGHRS, CDR2 YFSETQ. The CDR3 is CASSLVAENTEAFF. In DNA form, the CDR3 reads TGCGCCAGCAGCTTGGTGGCAGAGAACACTGAAGCTTTCTTT.

This clonotype was counted ten times or more. The rearrangement links TRBV20-1 to TRBJ2-7, with a possible D match to TRBD2 (5 bases). The V gene's germline CDR1 is DFQATT and CDR2 SNEGSKA (reference sequence). V lost 7 bases, J lost 2 bases, and 18 bases lay in between. The CDR3 extends over 14 amino acids. CDR3 residues: CSVQRAENPYEQYF. The CDR3 region has the DNA TGCAGTGTTCAGAGAGCGGAGAACCCCTACGAGCAGTACTTC.

As to this clonotype: This may stem from a read error, because a much larger clone lies one nucleotide away. The chain combines TRBV5-1 with TRBJ2-1; 7 bases are a match to TRBD2. Germline trimming cut 6 bases from V and 3 bases from J; bases unmatched to any gene: 9. The CDR3 covers 15 residues. The germline gives CDR1 SGHRS, CDR2 YFSETQ. The CDR3 bases are TGCGCCAGCACAAACACGGGGGGAAGCTACAATGAGCAGTTCTTC. Translating gives CASTNTGGSYNEQFF.

This clonotype has at least ten counts. This chain uses TRBV9 with TRBJ2-3; 8 nucleotides line up with TRBD1. Germline V gene sequence: CDR1 SGDLS, CDR2 YYNGEE. Germline trimming cut 3 bases from V and 3 bases from J; bases unmatched to any gene: 12. The CDR3 is 17 amino acids. CDR3 DNA: TGTGCCAGCAGCGCTCGCCCGGACAGGGTCGGGACAGATACGCAGTATTTT. It codes for CASSARPDRVGTDTQYF.

Ten or more counts support this clonotype. The chain has TRBV20-1 and TRBJ2-1; 7 positions agree with TRBD2. CDR3 length: 15 residues. The germline CDR1 and CDR2 sequences are DFQATT and SNEGSKA (reference sequence). V lost 3 bases, J lost 5 bases, and 10 bases stayed unmatched. CDR3 protein: CSASGGTKVDNEQFF. The CDR3 bases are TGCAGTGCTAGCGGGGGGACGAAGGTCGACAATGAGCAGTTCTTC.

This clonotype was counted at least ten times. This chain uses TRBV10-3 with TRBJ2-3; D call uncertain. The CDR3 sequence is 14 residues long. Germline V gives CDR1 ENHRY, CDR2 SYGVKD. Between the trimmed V and J ends, which lost 3 bases and 3 bases, there was a span of 10 bases. DNA for the CDR3: TGTGCCATCAGTGAACTCGCCGCAACAGATACGCAGTATTTT. Translation gives CAISELAATDTQYF.

V gene TRBV2 combines with J gene TRBJ2-7; no definite D call. Between the trimmed V and J ends, which lost 7 bases and 2 bases, there was a span of 12 bases. This CDR3 has 13 amino acids. Germline CDR1 SNHLY, CDR2 FYNNEI. Written as DNA, the CDR3 is TGTGCCAGCATGGGGTTTGTAACCTACGAGCAGTACTTC. This encodes CASMGFVTYEQYF.

In its sample, this clonotype was seen a few times. This chain joins TRBV15 and TRBJ2-1, with 10 nucleotides matching TRBD1. The V gene's germline CDR1 is LNHNV and CDR2 YYDKDF (reference sequence). V trimming: 1 base; J trimming: 7 bases; junction bases outside the gene matches: 4. This CDR3 has 15 residues. Here the CDR3 DNA reads TGTGCCACCAGCAGAGGGGGGACAGGGGCAAATGAGCAGTTCTTC. This codes for CATSRGGTGANEQFF.

This clonotype came up many times. The chain has TRBV10-3 and TRBJ2-7, with a possible D match to TRBD1 (5 bases). Germline CDR1 reads ENHRY; CDR2 reads SYGVKD. The CDR3 spans 14 residues. V was pared by 6 bases and J by 5 bases, with 17 bases between. CDR3 region: CAISRDRAMDEQYF. CDR3 nucleotides: TGTGCCATCAGCAGGGATAGGGCTATGGACGAGCAGTACTTC.